This entry concerns a single TCR beta chain. Libraries were prepared by immunoSEQ multiplex PCR; TCRdb keeps only in-frame clonotypes and omits some of them. The repertoire consists of over 90,000 clones, with 90% occurring once and the leading ten covering around 5.1%. The data were obtained in a study of blood T cell repertoires in COVID-19. At the level of the study: Whether acute or convalescent, the COVID-19 samples came from the United States, Italy and Spain.

This CDR3 has 16 residues. The junction had 10 bases not matched to a gene; V was cut back by 6 bases and J by 6 bases. Germline CDR1 and CDR2: LNHDA and SQIVND (reference sequence). The sequenced sample was peripheral blood. The TCR originated in a man between 45 and 60 years old with acute or convalescent COVID-19. This rearrangement joins TRBV19 to TRBJ2-2, with 10 positions matching TRBD1. CDR3: CASSIITGTGAGELFF. The CDR3 DNA reads as TGTGCCAGTAGCATTATAACCGGGACAGGGGCCGGGGAGCTGTTTTTT.